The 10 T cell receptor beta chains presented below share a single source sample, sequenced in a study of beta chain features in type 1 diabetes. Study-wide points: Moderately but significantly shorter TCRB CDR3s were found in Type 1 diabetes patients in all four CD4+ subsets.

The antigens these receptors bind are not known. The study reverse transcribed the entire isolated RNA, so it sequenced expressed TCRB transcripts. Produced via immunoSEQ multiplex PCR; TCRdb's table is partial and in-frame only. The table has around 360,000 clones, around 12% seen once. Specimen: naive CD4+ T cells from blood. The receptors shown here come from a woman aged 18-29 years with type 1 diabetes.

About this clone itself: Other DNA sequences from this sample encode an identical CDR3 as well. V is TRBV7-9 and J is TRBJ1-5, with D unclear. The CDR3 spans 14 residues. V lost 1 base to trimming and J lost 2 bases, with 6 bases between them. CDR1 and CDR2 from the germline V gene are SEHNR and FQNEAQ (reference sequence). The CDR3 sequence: CASSLGEGNQPQHF. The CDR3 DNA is TGTGCCAGCAGCTTAGGCGAGGGCAATCAGCCCCAGCATTTT.

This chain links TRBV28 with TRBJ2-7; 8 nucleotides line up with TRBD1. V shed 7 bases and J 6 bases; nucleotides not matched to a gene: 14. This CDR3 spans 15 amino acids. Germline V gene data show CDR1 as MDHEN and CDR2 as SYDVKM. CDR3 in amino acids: CASTPGGTGSAEQYF. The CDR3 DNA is TGTGCCAGCACCCCTGGAGGGACAGGTAGTGCCGAGCAGTACTTC.

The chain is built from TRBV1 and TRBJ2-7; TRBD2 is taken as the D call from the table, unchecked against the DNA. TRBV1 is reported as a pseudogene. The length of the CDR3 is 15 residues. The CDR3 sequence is CTSSQGVAGSYEQYF. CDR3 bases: TGCACCAGCAGCCAAGGCGTAGCGGGCTCCTACGAGCAGTACTTC.

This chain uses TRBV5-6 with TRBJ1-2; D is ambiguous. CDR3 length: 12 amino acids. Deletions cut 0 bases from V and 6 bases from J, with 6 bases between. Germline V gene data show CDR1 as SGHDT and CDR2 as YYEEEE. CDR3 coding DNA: TGTGCCAGCAGCTTGGGGCTCGATGGCTACACCTTC. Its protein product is CASSLGLDGYTF.

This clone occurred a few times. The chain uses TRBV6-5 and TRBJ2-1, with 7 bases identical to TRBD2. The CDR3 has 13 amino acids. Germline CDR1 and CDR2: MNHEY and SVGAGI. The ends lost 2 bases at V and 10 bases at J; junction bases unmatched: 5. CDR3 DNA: TGTGCCAGCAGTTACGCTAGCGGCCTGGAGCAGTTCTTC. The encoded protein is CASSYASGLEQFF.

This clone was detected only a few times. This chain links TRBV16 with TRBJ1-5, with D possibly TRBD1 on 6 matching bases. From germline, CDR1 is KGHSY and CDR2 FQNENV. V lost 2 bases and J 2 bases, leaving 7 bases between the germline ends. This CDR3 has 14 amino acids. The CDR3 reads CASSQDRRNQPQHF. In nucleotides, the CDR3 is TGTGCCAGCAGCCAAGACAGGCGCAATCAGCCCCAGCATTTT. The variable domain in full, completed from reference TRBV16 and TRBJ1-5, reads GEEVAQTPKHLVRGEGQKAKLYCAPIKGHSYVFWYQQVLKNEFKFLISFQNENVFDETGMPKERFSAKCLPNSPCSLEIQATKLEDSAVYFCASSQDRRNQPQHFGDGTRLSIL.

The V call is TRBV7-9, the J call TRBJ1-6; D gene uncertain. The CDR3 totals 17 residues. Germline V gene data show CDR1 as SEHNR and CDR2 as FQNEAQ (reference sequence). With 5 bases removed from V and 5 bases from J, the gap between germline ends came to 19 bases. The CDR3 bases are TGTGCCAGCAGCCCGAGCCAGTTGGGTGCGGATAATTCACCCCTCCACTTT. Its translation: CASSPSQLGADNSPLHF.

The CDR3 is CASSPSSPVSPFF. The CDR3 nucleotides are TGTGCCAGCAGCCCCAGTTCCCCAGTATCACCTTTCTTT. The V and J genes are TRBV7-9 and TRBJ1-1; unclear D gene. Germline assignment: CDR1 SEHNR and CDR2 FQNEAQ (reference sequence). The V and J ends lost 5 bases and 12 bases respectively, with 19 bases between them. CDR3 length: 13 residues.

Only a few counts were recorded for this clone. In DNA form, the CDR3 reads TGTGCCTGGAGCGGGGGGCTCTATGGCTACACCTTC. It encodes CAWSGGLYGYTF. The chain has TRBV30 and TRBJ1-2, with a possible D match to TRBD1 (6 bases). The CDR3 contains 12 residues. Between the trimmed V and J ends, which lost 3 bases and 4 bases, there was a span of 9 bases. Germline loops: CDR1 GTSNPN, CDR2 SVGIG (reference sequence).

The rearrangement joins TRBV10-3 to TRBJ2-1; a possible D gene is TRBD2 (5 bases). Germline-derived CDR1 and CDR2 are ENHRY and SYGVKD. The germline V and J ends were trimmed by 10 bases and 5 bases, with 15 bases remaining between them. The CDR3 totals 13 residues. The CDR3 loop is CASRTANDNEQFF. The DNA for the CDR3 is TGTGCCAGCCGGACTGCTAACGACAATGAGCAGTTCTTC.